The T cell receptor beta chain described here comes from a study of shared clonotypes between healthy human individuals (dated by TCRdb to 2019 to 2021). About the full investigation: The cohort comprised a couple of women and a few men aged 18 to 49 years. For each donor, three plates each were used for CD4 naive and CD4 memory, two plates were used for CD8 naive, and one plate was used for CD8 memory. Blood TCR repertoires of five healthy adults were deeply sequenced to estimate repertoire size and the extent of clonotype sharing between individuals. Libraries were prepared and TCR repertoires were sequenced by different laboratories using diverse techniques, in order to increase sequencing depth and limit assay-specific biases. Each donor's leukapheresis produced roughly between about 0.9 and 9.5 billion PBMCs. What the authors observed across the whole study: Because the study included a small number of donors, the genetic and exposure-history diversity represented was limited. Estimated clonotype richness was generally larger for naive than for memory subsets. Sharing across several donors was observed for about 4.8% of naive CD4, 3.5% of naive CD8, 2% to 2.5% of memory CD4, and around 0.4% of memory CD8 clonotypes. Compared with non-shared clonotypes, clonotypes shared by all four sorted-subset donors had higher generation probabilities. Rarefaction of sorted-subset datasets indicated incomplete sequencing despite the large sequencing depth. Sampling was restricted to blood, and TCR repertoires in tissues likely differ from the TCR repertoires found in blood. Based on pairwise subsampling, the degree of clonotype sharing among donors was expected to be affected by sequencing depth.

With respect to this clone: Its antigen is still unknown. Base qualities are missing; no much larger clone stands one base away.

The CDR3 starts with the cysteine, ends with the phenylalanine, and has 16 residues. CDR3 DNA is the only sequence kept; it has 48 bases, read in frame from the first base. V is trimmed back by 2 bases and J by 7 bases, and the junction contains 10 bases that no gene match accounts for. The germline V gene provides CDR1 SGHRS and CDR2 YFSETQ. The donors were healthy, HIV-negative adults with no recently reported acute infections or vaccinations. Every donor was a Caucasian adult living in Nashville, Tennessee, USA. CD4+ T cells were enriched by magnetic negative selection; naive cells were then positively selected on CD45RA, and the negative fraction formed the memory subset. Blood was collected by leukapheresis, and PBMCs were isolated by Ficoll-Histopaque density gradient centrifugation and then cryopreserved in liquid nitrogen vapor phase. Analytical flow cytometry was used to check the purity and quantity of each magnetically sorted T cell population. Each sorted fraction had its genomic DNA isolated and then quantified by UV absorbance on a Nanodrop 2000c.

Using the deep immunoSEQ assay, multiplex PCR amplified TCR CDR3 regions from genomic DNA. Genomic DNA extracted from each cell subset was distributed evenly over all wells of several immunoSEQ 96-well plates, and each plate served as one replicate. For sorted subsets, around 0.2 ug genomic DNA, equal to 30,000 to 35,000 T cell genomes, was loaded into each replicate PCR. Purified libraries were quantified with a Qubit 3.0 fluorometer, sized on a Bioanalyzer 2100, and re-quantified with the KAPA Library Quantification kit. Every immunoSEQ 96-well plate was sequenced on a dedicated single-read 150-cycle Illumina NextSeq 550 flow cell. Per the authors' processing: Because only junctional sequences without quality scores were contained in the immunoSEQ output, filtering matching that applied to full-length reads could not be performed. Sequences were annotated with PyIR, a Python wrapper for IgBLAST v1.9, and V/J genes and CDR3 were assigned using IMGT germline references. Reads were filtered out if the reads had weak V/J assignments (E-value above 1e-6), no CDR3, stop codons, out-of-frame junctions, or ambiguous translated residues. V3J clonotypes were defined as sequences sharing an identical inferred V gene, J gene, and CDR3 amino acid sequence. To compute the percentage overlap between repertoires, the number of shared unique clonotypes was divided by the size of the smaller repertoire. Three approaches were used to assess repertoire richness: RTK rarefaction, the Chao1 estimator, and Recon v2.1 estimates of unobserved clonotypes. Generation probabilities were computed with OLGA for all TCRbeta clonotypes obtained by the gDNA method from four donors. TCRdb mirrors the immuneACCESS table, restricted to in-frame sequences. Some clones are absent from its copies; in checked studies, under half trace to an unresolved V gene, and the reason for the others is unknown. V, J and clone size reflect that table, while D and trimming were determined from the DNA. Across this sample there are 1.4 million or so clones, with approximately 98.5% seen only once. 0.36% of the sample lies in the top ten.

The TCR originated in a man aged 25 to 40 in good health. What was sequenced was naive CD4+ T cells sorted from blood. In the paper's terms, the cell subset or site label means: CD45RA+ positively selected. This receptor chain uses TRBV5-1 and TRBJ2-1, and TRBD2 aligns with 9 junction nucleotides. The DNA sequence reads TGCGCCAGCAGCTTAGTCCCCTCTAGCGGGATGAATGAGCAGTTCTTC. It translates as CASSLVPSSGMNEQFF.